Below, 8 T cell receptor beta chains from the same sample are listed, as sequenced in a study of T cell repertoires in cytomegalovirus infection. TCRdb independently ran MiXCR on the reads; one entry per CDR3 protein. Of about 450,000 distinct CDR3 sequences listed, roughly a third are singletons. The sample comprised PBMCs. All receptors derive from a human donor in good health (CMV status not recorded). Some clones in this sample may be carry-over from other donors' samples.

The sample holds many counts of this clonotype. The gene calls are TRBV7-8 and TRBJ2-3, with 10 bases aligning to TRBD2. V was clipped by 1 base and J by 4 bases; unmatched bases: 8. The CDR3 has 17 residues. Germline V gene lookup returns CDR1 SGHVS and CDR2 FQNEAQ. CDR3 sequence (DNA): TGTGCCAGCAGCTTAGTAGGCAGCGGGGGGGCTGCAGATACGCAGTATTTT. Translation gives CASSLVGSGGAADTQYF. Full variable domain (rest looked up from reference TRBV7-8 and TRBJ2-3): GAGVSQSPRYKVAKRGQDVALRCDPISGHVSLFWYQQALGQGPEFLTYFQNEAQLDKSGLPSDRFFAERPEGSVSTLKIQRTQQEDSAVYLCASSLVGSGGAADTQYFGPGTRLTVL.

To note about this clonotype: A much bigger clone sits one base away, suggesting this may be a read error. The chain recombines TRBV7-8 with TRBJ2-5; D call uncertain. CDR3 length equals 13 residues. Looked up from germline, CDR1 is SGHVS and CDR2 is FQNEAQ. The CDR3 loop reads CVSSSVVGETQYF. The CDR3 DNA reads as TGTGTCAGCAGCTCCGTTGTAGGAGAGACCCAGTACTTC.

The V call is TRBV6-6, the J call TRBJ2-7; D might be TRBD1 (5 bases). Germline V gene lookup returns CDR1 MNHNY and CDR2 SVGAGI (reference sequence). The CDR3 has 15 residues. Trimming stripped 1 base from V and 2 bases from J, with 12 bases between. The CDR3: CASSYFAGFPYEQYF. The DNA of the CDR3 is TGTGCCAGCAGTTACTTCGCAGGGTTCCCCTACGAGCAGTACTTC.

In this sample, this clonotype turned up many times. J is TRBJ2-2 and V is TRBV7-8; D is unclear. V lost 4 bases to trimming and J lost 2 bases, with 5 bases between them. Germline V gives CDR1 SGHVS, CDR2 FQNEAQ. CDR3 size: 13 residues. The CDR3 DNA reads as TGTGCCAGCAGCTCGGTAAACACCGGGGAGCTGTTTTTT. Its translation is CASSSVNTGELFF.

There are a few counts of this clonotype. This chain links TRBV20-1 with TRBJ2-7; D may be TRBD1 or TRBD2 (5 bases each). The CDR3 extends over 12 amino acids. Germline loops: CDR1 DFQATT, CDR2 SNEGSKA (reference sequence). V was trimmed by 6 bases and J by 6 bases, leaving 15 bases between them. CDR3 residues: CSAGAGSGEQYF. The CDR3 DNA sequence: TGCAGTGCCGGGGCAGGGTCGGGCGAGCAGTACTTC.

Concerning this clonotype: A read error is possible here, since a much larger clone lies one base away. The CDR3 end shows no conserved phenylalanine or tryptophan, and so a read error is likely. V is TRBV7-2 and J is TRBJ1-6, with D possibly TRBD1 on 5 matching bases. The germline CDR1 and CDR2 sequences are SGHTA and FQGNSA. V shed 1 base and J shed 0 bases, with 13 bases lying between them. There are 18 residues in the CDR3. This CDR3 is CASSLVSRASSYNSPLHL. Written as DNA, the CDR3 is TGTGCCAGCAGCTTAGTCAGCAGGGCCAGCTCCTATAATTCACCCCTCCACTTG.

This clonotype has at least ten counts. The V and J genes are TRBV28 and TRBJ2-7; unclear D gene. This CDR3 spans 14 amino acids. V was pared by 5 bases and J by 2 bases, with 13 bases between. Germline-derived CDR1 and CDR2 are MDHEN and SYDVKM. This chain's CDR3 is CASSPSGPTYEQYF. Written as DNA, the CDR3 is TGTGCCAGCAGTCCGTCAGGTCCCACCTACGAGCAGTACTTC. The entire variable domain, with the rest obtained from reference TRBV28 and TRBJ2-7, is as follows: DVKVTQSSRYLVKRTGEKVFLECVQDMDHENMFWYRQDPGLGLRLIYFSYDVKMKEKGDIPEGYSVSREKKERFSLILESASTNQTSMYLCASSPSGPTYEQYFGPGTRLTVT.

This clonotype has at least ten counts. The rearrangement joins TRBV7-2 to TRBJ1-5, with a tentative D call TRBD1 (6 bases). Looked up from germline, CDR1 is SGHTA and CDR2 is FQGNSA. CDR3 length: 14 residues. Trimming stripped 2 bases from V and 2 bases from J, with 7 bases between. In DNA form, the CDR3 reads TGTGCCAGCAGCTTAAACAGGGGCAATCAGCCCCAGCATTTT. Translation gives CASSLNRGNQPQHF.